This T cell receptor (beta chain) was obtained from a study of T cells in Graves' hyperthyroidism and ophthalmopathy. Regarding the study as a whole: Blood also contained most expanded thyroid clonotypes above 0.001. Classification by a 13 V-J model distinguished ophthalmopathy from stable hyperthyroidism.

This CDR3 comprises 13 residues. V was pared by 6 bases and J by 5 bases, with 6 bases of the junction left unmatched. RNA transcripts served as the template for amplifying TCR beta CDR3 regions. TCR CDR3 regions were first amplified by RT-PCR with HTBI primers. TCRdb recomputed calls from the multiplex PCR reads with MiXCR, one row per CDR3 protein. Among around 560,000 distinct CDR3 sequences listed, over 15% were seen once. An absence of ophthalmopathy progression within 18 months meant stable Graves' hyperthyroidism. Uncontrolled infection, other autoimmune disease, pregnancy or lactation barred patients from enrollment. The table lists this clonotype with many counts. The antigen remains unidentified.

The V call is TRBV12-3 or TRBV12-4, the J call TRBJ1-2; TRBD1 agrees at 7 bases. Sequencing was done on a sample of blood. This receptor was obtained from a woman aged 18-29 years with Graves' hyperthyroidism. This chain's CDR3 is CASSSDRDYGYTF. DNA for the CDR3: TGTGCCAGCAGCTCCGACAGGGATTATGGCTACACCTTC.